This record covers a single T cell receptor (beta chain). This CDR3 is built from 16 residues. Germline-derived CDR1 and CDR2 are SGHTA and FQGTGA. J was trimmed by 7 bases and V by 6 bases; bases with no gene match: 11. Generated by immunoSEQ multiplex PCR, the TCRdb table keeps only in-frame clones and is missing some. Found here are some 28,000 clones, 70% to 80% of them singletons; the top ten hold around 20%. The data stem from a study of control samples from healthy donors and cancer patients. The J gene is TRBJ2-1, the V gene TRBV7-3, with 11 bases matching TRBD2. The sample taken for sequencing was PBMCs. The TCR sequence derives from a man aged 55 to 70 with head and neck cancer. CDR3 residues: CASSADTSGSTNEQFF. In DNA, the CDR3 is TGTGCCAGCAGTGCTGATACTAGCGGGAGTACTAATGAGCAGTTCTTC. The complete variable domain, with remaining parts taken from reference TRBV7-3 and TRBJ2-1, reads GAGVSQTPSNKVTEKGKYVELRCDPISGHTALYWYRQSLGQGPEFLIYFQGTGAADDSGLPNDRFFAVRPEGSVSTLKIQRTERGDSAVYLCASSADTSGSTNEQFFGPGTRLTVL.